The next 13 T cell receptor beta chains were all read from a single sample in a study of technical replicates of blood from several donors. Generated by immunoSEQ multiplex PCR, the TCRdb table keeps only in-frame clones and is missing some. The sample contains around 80,000 clones, approximately 96% of which appear only once. The source material was T cells isolated from PBMCs. The receptors shown here come from a human donor in good health.

V usage is TRBV19 and J usage is TRBJ1-1; D remains unclear. This CDR3 has 11 amino acids. Germline CDR1 LNHDA, CDR2 SQIVND (reference sequence). V dropped 4 bases and J dropped 7 bases, with 7 bases sitting between them. CDR3 sequence reads: CASSSGGEAFF. The DNA of the CDR3 is TGTGCCAGTAGTAGCGGAGGTGAAGCTTTCTTT.

This chain connects TRBV7-3 to TRBJ2-2, with 9 bases identical to TRBD1. The CDR3 contains 14 residues. The V gene end was trimmed by 8 bases and the J gene end by 0 bases; junction bases not matched to a gene: 1. The V gene's germline CDR1 is SGHTA and CDR2 FQGTGA. Here the CDR3 reads CASGQGTNTGELFF. The CDR3, as DNA: TGTGCCAGCGGACAGGGGACGAACACCGGGGAGCTGTTTTTT.

V is TRBV7-9 and J is TRBJ2-7, with D perhaps TRBD2 (6 bases). From germline, CDR1 is SEHNR and CDR2 FQNEAQ (reference sequence). V was trimmed by 5 bases and J by 3 bases, leaving 14 bases between them. The CDR3 totals 14 residues. DNA of the CDR3: TGTGCCAGCAGCCTCCGGGACTCTAACTACGAGCAGTACTTC. Its translation is CASSLRDSNYEQYF. Supplemented by reference TRBV7-9 and TRBJ2-7, the full variable domain reads DTGVSQNPRHKITKRGQNVTFRCDPISEHNRLYWYRQTLGQGPEFLTYFQNEAQLEKSRLLSDRFSAERPKGSFSTLEIQRTEQGDSAMYLCASSLRDSNYEQYFGPGTRLTVT.

This chain joins TRBV9 and TRBJ2-1; D might be TRBD1 (6 bases). Germline CDR1 and CDR2: SGDLS and YYNGEE. The CDR3 has 18 residues. V was shortened by 3 bases and J by 8 bases, with 27 bases between the two germline ends. CDR3 residues: CASSANPTGTPDSDEQFF. As DNA, the CDR3 is TGTGCCAGCAGCGCCAATCCAACCGGGACACCAGACAGCGATGAGCAGTTCTTC.

J is TRBJ2-3 and V is TRBV28; 9 nucleotides align to TRBD2. With V trimmed by 3 bases and J by 1 base, 11 bases remained unmatched. In germline, CDR1 is MDHEN, CDR2 SYDVKM. CDR3 length equals 18 residues. The CDR3 region is CASSFWLAGVMGTDTQYF. The CDR3 DNA reads as TGTGCCAGCAGTTTCTGGTTAGCGGGAGTTATGGGCACAGATACGCAGTATTTT.

The J gene is TRBJ2-6, the V gene TRBV6-1, with D possibly being TRBD1 (6 bases). Trimming cost V 3 bases and J 3 bases, with 12 bases left between them. Per germline, CDR1 MNHNS and CDR2 SASEGT. This CDR3 contains 16 residues. This chain's CDR3 is CASSDDPGVGANVLTF. The CDR3 nucleotides read TGTGCCAGCAGTGATGATCCAGGGGTTGGGGCCAACGTCCTGACTTTC.

This clone was observed a single time. The chain employs TRBV2 and TRBJ2-3, with D possibly matching TRBD1 (5 bases). This CDR3 is 18 amino acids long. Deletions cut 0 bases from V and 0 bases from J, with 16 bases between. The germline V gene has CDR1 SNHLY and CDR2 FYNNEI. The CDR3 coding sequence is TGTGCCAGCAGTGAAGCGCTTAGACAGCCAGTTAGCACAGATACGCAGTATTTT. Protein: CASSEALRQPVSTDTQYF. Filled out from reference TRBV2 and TRBJ2-3, the complete variable domain reads EPEVTQTPSHQVTQMGQEVILRCVPISNHLYFYWYRQILGQKVEFLVSFYNNEISEKSEIFDDQFSVERPDGSNFTLKIRSTKLEDSAMYFCASSEALRQPVSTDTQYFGPGTRLTVL.

This clone has just one count. CDR3 bases: TGTGCCAGCAGCTTAATAAACCCCTCTAGCGGGAGATTTAACGAGCAGTACTTC. It yields the protein CASSLINPSSGRFNEQYF. This chain uses TRBV7-3 with TRBJ2-7; 10 bases align to TRBD2. The germline CDR1 and CDR2 sequences are SGHTA and FQGTGA. J gave up 5 bases and V 1 base, and 14 bases lay outside the gene matches. This CDR3 is 18 amino acids long.

The chain combines TRBV5-6 with TRBJ2-1; D may be TRBD2 (6 bases). Germline V gives CDR1 SGHDT, CDR2 YYEEEE. The CDR3 totals 16 residues. Trimming shortened V by 0 bases and J by 2 bases, and 12 bases separated the two germline ends. The DNA for the CDR3 is TGTGCCAGCAGCTTGGTCTCGGGAGTGGCCTACAATGAGCAGTTCTTC. This gives the protein CASSLVSGVAYNEQFF.

V and J are TRBV11-2 and TRBJ2-3; 8 nucleotides align to TRBD2. Germline trimming cut 5 bases from V and 2 bases from J; bases unmatched to any gene: 6. The CDR3 extends over 15 amino acids. Germline CDR1 reads SGHAT; CDR2 reads FQNNGV. DNA for the CDR3: TGTGCCAGCAGCCGGGAGGGCGGCTCCACAGATACGCAGTATTTT. Translation gives CASSREGGSTDTQYF.

In this sample, this clone turned up a few times. CDR3 bases: TGCAGCGTTGGGACAGGGGGGGTGGCCACTGAAGCTTTCTTT. Protein: CSVGTGGVATEAFF. The chain carries TRBV29-1 and TRBJ1-1; TRBD1 matches at 10 bases. The CDR3 covers 14 residues. From germline, CDR1 is SQVTM and CDR2 ANQGSEA. The J segment lost 4 bases and the V segment lost 4 bases, leaving 6 bases of the junction unmatched.

V is TRBV6-5 and J is TRBJ1-4, with D tentatively TRBD1 (5 bases). Germline CDR1 is MNHEY and CDR2 is SVGAGI. Trimming took off 6 bases at V and 0 bases at J, with 11 bases between the two ends. CDR3 length: 15 residues. The CDR3 DNA reads as TGTGCCAGCAGACTCGACAGTTCAACTAATGAAAAACTGTTTTTT. Its protein is CASRLDSSTNEKLFF.

The rearrangement links TRBV7-3 to TRBJ1-1; D remains unclear. V was shortened by 1 base and J by 1 base, with 7 bases between the two germline ends. CDR1 is SGHTA, CDR2 FQGTGA, per germline. This CDR3 comprises 14 residues. The CDR3 protein is CASSLRGRNTEAFF. CDR3 bases: TGTGCCAGCAGCTTAAGAGGGCGGAACACTGAAGCTTTCTTT.